The source of this T cell receptor (beta chain) is a study of Graves' ophthalmopathy and Graves' hyperthyroidism. Amplification of the TCR beta CDR3 regions used RNA transcripts (as template). HTBI-primed first-round RT-PCR preceded second-round multiplex PCR. Using its own MiXCR run on the multiplex PCR reads, TCRdb lists one record per CDR3 protein. The sample carries about 660,000 distinct CDR3 sequences, about two fifths recorded once. CDR1 and CDR2 (germline): MNHEY, SVGEGT. With 6 bases clipped from V and 5 bases from J, the junction kept 6 bases outside the gene matches. The CDR3 has 13 residues.

Sequenced input: peripheral blood. This receptor was obtained from an adult man with Graves' ophthalmopathy. The gene calls are TRBV6-2 or TRBV6-3 and TRBJ2-7; 8 nucleotides match TRBD2. Written as DNA, the CDR3 is TGTGCCAGCAGCAGGGGACTAGGCAACGAGCAGTACTTC. It yields the protein CASSRGLGNEQYF.